The present entry profiles one TCR beta chain with its context. This sample was taken from a study of shared clonotypes between healthy human individuals. The repertoire was sequenced with immunoSEQ multiplex PCR; TCRdb's copy has only in-frame clones and lacks some. Among about 2.4 million clones listed, 93% were seen once. The CDR3 consists of 14 residues. The V gene lost 0 bases and the J gene lost 6 bases, with 8 bases spanning the gap. The V gene's germline CDR1 is SGHDN and CDR2 FVKESK. The chain is built from TRBV14 and TRBJ2-2, with unresolved D. The sequence came from a man between 18 and 29 years old in good health. Some clones in this sample may be carry-over from other donors' samples. Sequenced material: naive CD4+ T cells from PBMCs. Documented subset: CD45RA+ positively selected. DNA for the CDR3: TGTGCCAGCAGCCAAGACCGGGCTGCCGGGGAGCTGTTTTTT. Amino acid sequence: CASSQDRAAGELFF. Full variable domain (remainder filled in from reference TRBV14 and TRBJ2-2): EAGVTQFPSHSVIEKGQTVTLRCDPISGHDNLYWYRRVMGKEIKFLLHFVKESKQDESGMPNNRFLAERTGGTYSTLKVQPAELEDSGVYFCASSQDRAAGELFFGEGSRLTVL.